The clone carrying this T cell receptor beta chain has a count of ten or more. Its antigen is undetermined. The read comes to an end 3 residues before the CDR3 does, leaving the germline J gene to fill in the end. Using immunoSEQ multiplex PCR, the repertoire was profiled, and TCRdb retains in-frame clones only, with some absent. This repertoire holds some 60,000 clones, and none appear only once. The record originates from a study of T cell clonality in common variable immunodeficiency. The CDR3 loop spans 13 amino acids. Deletions cut 6 bases from V and 7 bases from J, with 15 bases between. Study results and caveats: Compared with healthy controls, CVID subjects showed increased TCRbeta clonality, mostly in about a third.

The source of this sequence is a person aged 18 to 70 in good health. Source material: peripheral blood mononuclear cells. The chain links TRBV12-3 or TRBV12-4 to TRBJ2-5, with D tentatively TRBD1 (5 bases). The CDR3 reads CASSWGLGGTQYF. The part of the CDR3 DNA that was read is TGTGCCAGCAGCTGGGGCCTGGGTGGGACC.